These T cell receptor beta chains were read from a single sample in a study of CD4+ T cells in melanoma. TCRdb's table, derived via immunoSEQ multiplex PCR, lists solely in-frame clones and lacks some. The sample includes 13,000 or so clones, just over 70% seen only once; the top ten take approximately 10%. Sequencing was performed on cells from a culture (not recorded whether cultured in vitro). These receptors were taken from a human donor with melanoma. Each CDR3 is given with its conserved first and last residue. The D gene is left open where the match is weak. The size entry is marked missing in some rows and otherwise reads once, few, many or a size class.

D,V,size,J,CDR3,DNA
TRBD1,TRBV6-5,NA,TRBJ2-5,CASSYQGEQETQYF,TGTGCCAGCAGTTACCAGGGGGAACAAGAGACCCAGTACTTC
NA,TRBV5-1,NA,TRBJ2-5,CASSLGGLSAETQYF,TGCGCCAGCAGCCTCGGGGGACTTTCTGCGGAGACCCAGTACTTC
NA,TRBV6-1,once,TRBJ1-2,CASREGGSNYGYTF,TGTGCCAGCAGAGAGGGGGGATCTAACTATGGCTACACCTTC
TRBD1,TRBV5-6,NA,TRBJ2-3,CASSRQGSDTQYF,TGTGCCAGCAGCAGACAGGGGTCAGATACGCAGTATTTT
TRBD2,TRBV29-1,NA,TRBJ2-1,CSVGLAGRYSSYNEQFF,TGCAGCGTCGGACTAGCGGGGAGGTATAGCTCCTACAATGAGCAGTTCTTC
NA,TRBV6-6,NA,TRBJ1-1,CASRRTQGSTEAFF,TGTGCCAGCAGAAGGACCCAAGGGTCCACTGAAGCTTTCTTT
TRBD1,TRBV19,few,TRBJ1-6,CASSLGTGNSYNSPLHF,TGTGCCAGTAGTCTCGGGACAGGGAATTCCTATAATTCACCCCTCCACTTT
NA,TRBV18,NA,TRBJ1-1,CASSPTSNTEAFF,TGTGCCAGCTCACCGACGTCTAACACTGAAGCTTTCTTT
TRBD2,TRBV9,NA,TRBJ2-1,CASSVAGLAGGPRNEQFF,TGTGCCAGCAGCGTAGCCGGACTAGCGGGGGGGCCGCGCAATGAGCAGTTCTTC
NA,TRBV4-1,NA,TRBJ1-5,CASSQSGVRGNQPQHF,TGCGCCAGCAGCCAAAGCGGGGTGAGGGGCAATCAGCCCCAGCATTTT
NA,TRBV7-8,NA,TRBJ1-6,CASSFHRSYNSPLHF,TGTGCCAGCAGCTTCCACCGCTCCTATAATTCACCCCTCCACTTT
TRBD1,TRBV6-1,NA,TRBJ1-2,CASSNPGQIHYGYTF,TGTGCCAGCAGCAATCCGGGACAGATTCACTATGGCTACACCTTC